The 14 T cell receptor beta chains reported below all come from one sample, sequenced in a study of blood T cell repertoires in COVID-19. Clones were sequenced by immunoSEQ multiplex PCR, and TCRdb holds only the in-frame ones, with some missing. The profile shows under 300,000 clones, approximately 84% of them singletons. Sequenced input: PBMCs or T cells enriched from blood (not recorded which). Receptor source: a man in his forties who had recovered from COVID-19.

V and J are TRBV7-2 and TRBJ2-7; D is ambiguous. V was shortened by 3 bases and J by 0 bases, with 12 bases between the two germline ends. This CDR3 region has 15 residues. The germline V gene has CDR1 SGHTA and CDR2 FQGNSA. The chain's CDR3 is CASSLSHTNSYEQYF. DNA for the CDR3: TGTGCCAGCAGCTTGAGCCATACTAACTCCTACGAGCAGTACTTC. The whole variable domain, filled in from reference TRBV7-2 and TRBJ2-7, reads GAGVSQSPSNKVTEKGKDVELRCDPISGHTALYWYRQSLGQGLEFLIYFQGNSAPDKSGLPSDRFSAERTGGSVSTLTIQRTQQEDSAVYLCASSLSHTNSYEQYFGPGTRLTVT.

This clone has only one observation. DNA of the CDR3: TGTGCCAGCAGTTTACGGGGGATAGGGCCCCAGCATTTT. Amino acids: CASSLRGIGPQHF. J is TRBJ1-5 and V is TRBV28; possibly TRBD1 for D (5 bases). The CDR3 runs 13 residues. Between the trimmed V and J ends, which lost 2 bases and 9 bases, there was a span of 11 bases. Germline lookup yields CDR1 MDHEN and CDR2 SYDVKM.

The chain employs TRBV6-1 and TRBJ1-3; D gene uncertain. This CDR3 contains 18 residues. In germline, CDR1 is MNHNS, CDR2 SASEGT. With 2 bases removed from V and 3 bases from J, the gap between germline ends came to 20 bases. Written as DNA, the CDR3 is TGTGCCAGCAGTGAACAGCCAGCCCCCGTAGGCGGTGGAAACACCATATATTTT. Translation: CASSEQPAPVGGGNTIYF.

The genes are TRBV7-3 and TRBJ1-2; a possible D gene is TRBD1 (6 bases). The germline V gene encodes CDR1 SGHTA and CDR2 FQGTGA. The ends were cut back, 4 bases at V and 2 bases at J, with 14 bases in the middle. The CDR3 is made up of 15 amino acids. The CDR3 loop is CASSSDRRGNYGYTF. As DNA, the CDR3 is TGTGCCAGCAGCTCGGACCGTAGGGGGAACTATGGCTACACCTTC.

V gene TRBV7-9 combines with J gene TRBJ1-2; D might be TRBD1 (6 bases). The CDR3 runs 14 residues. CDR1 and CDR2 (germline): SEHNR, FQNEAQ (reference sequence). The germline V and J ends were trimmed by 3 bases and 8 bases, with 16 bases remaining between them. CDR3 amino acids: CASSFTGIVRGYTF. Here the CDR3 DNA reads TGTGCCAGCAGCTTTACAGGGATTGTGCGGGGCTACACCTTC. Full variable domain (missing parts from reference TRBV7-9 and TRBJ1-2): DTGVSQNPRHKITKRGQNVTFRCDPISEHNRLYWYRQTLGQGPEFLTYFQNEAQLEKSRLLSDRFSAERPKGSFSTLEIQRTEQGDSAMYLCASSFTGIVRGYTFGSGTRLTVV.

Concerning this clone itself: This sample also contains other DNA sequences that code for the same CDR3. In DNA, the CDR3 is TGCGCCAGCAGCTTGGCACGCGCAGATACGCAGTATTTT. It yields the protein CASSLARADTQYF. The chain recombines TRBV5-1 with TRBJ2-3; D is unresolved. Trimming removed 0 bases at V and 4 bases at J, with 6 bases between. Germline V gene lookup returns CDR1 SGHRS and CDR2 YFSETQ. The CDR3 covers 13 residues. Full variable domain (rest looked up from reference TRBV5-1 and TRBJ2-3): KAGVTQTPRYLIKTRGQQVTLSCSPISGHRSVSWYQQTPGQGLQFLFEYFSETQRNKGNFPGRFSGRQFSNSRSEMNVSTLELGDSALYLCASSLARADTQYFGPGTRLTVL.

The chain employs TRBV10-3 and TRBJ1-2, with D possibly TRBD1 on 6 matching bases. V was trimmed by 7 bases and J by 8 bases, leaving 14 bases between them. The length of the CDR3 is 12 residues. The V gene's germline CDR1 is ENHRY and CDR2 SYGVKD. This CDR3 reads CAINDRYLGYTF. The CDR3 DNA sequence: TGTGCCATCAACGACAGGTATTTGGGCTACACCTTC.

The chain combines TRBV6-2 or TRBV6-3 with TRBJ2-3; 9 bases map to TRBD1. With V trimmed by 4 bases and J by 10 bases, 12 bases remained unmatched. The CDR3 totals 15 residues. The germline V gene has CDR1 MNHEY and CDR2 SVGEGT. The CDR3 loop is CASSLGTGFRSAQYF. Here the CDR3 DNA reads TGTGCCAGCAGTTTAGGGACAGGGTTTCGCTCGGCGCAGTATTTT.

Details on this clone: Distinct nucleotide sequences in the sample also encode this CDR3. This chain links TRBV18 with TRBJ2-1; TRBD2 aligns across 7 bases. V lost 2 bases and J lost 3; bases outside the gene matches: 4. The germline CDR1 and CDR2 sequences are KGHSH and LQKENI. The CDR3 is made up of 15 amino acids. CDR3 coding DNA: TGTGCCAGCTCACCAGGGCTAGCGGACTACAATGAGCAGTTCTTC. It is translated as CASSPGLADYNEQFF.

The chain uses TRBV7-8 and TRBJ1-2, with a tentative D call TRBD1 (6 bases). The CDR3 extends over 13 amino acids. Deletions cut 5 bases from V and 4 bases from J, with 11 bases between. From germline, CDR1 is SGHVS and CDR2 FQNEAQ. In DNA form, the CDR3 reads TGTGCCAGCAGCCCCGGACAGCGCTATGGCTACACCTTC. This translates into CASSPGQRYGYTF.

This clone came up a few times. The chain couples TRBV5-4 to TRBJ1-2; the D gene is possibly TRBD1 (5 bases). The CDR3 extends over 13 amino acids. CDR1 SGHNT and CDR2 YYREEE come from the germline V gene (reference sequence). Trimming shortened V by 4 bases and J by 5 bases, and 12 bases separated the two germline ends. The CDR3 DNA sequence: TGTGCCAGCAGCCTTGGGACTCAATATGGCTACACCTTC. Translation gives CASSLGTQYGYTF.

Comment on this clone: The sample has other DNA sequences that encode this CDR3 too. The genes are TRBV29-1 and TRBJ1-5, with a possible D match to TRBD1 (5 bases). The length of the CDR3 is 13 residues. Germline CDR1 and CDR2: SQVTM and ANQGSEA. Trimming pared 4 bases from V and 4 bases from J, leaving 11 bases between. CDR3 amino acids: CSVGTGVNQPQHF. In DNA form, the CDR3 reads TGCAGCGTTGGAACAGGAGTAAATCAGCCCCAGCATTTT.

This clone was counted a few times. The chain joins TRBV7-7 to TRBJ1-1, with D possibly being TRBD1 (5 bases). The CDR3 covers 15 residues. V was clipped by 5 bases and J by 1 base, with 14 bases between them. Germline V gives CDR1 SSHAT, CDR2 FNYEAQ (reference sequence). The CDR3 DNA follows: TGTGCCAGCAGCCCATGGACACCGAAGAACACTGAAGCTTTCTTT. Translated: CASSPWTPKNTEAFF.

In this sample, this clone turned up once. V gene TRBV7-3 combines with J gene TRBJ2-3; 11 bases fit TRBD2. Per the germline V gene, CDR1 is SGHTA and CDR2 is FQGTGA. There are 17 residues in the CDR3. V lost 2 bases, J lost 2 bases, and 6 bases stayed unmatched. The CDR3 DNA reads as TGTGCCAGCAGCTTATCCGGGACTAGCGGATACACAGATACGCAGTATTTT. This sequence encodes CASSLSGTSGYTDTQYF.